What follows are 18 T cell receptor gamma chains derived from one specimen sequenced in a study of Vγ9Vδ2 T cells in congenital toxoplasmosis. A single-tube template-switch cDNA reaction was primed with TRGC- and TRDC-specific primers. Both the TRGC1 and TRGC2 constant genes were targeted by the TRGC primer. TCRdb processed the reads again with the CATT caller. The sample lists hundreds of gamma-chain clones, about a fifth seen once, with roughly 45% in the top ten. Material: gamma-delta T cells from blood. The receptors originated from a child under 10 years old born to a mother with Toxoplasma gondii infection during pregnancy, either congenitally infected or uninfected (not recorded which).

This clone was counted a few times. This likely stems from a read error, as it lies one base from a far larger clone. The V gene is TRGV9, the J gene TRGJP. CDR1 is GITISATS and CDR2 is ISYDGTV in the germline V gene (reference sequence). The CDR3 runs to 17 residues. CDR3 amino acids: CALWEVRRELGKNIKVF. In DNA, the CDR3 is TGTGCCTTGTGGGAGGTGAGGAGGGAGTTGGGCAAAAATATCAAGGTATTT.

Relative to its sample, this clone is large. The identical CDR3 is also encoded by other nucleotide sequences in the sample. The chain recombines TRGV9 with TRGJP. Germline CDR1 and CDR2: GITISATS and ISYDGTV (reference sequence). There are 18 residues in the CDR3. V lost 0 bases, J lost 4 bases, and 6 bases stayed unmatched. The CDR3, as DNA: TGTGCCTTGTGGGAGGTGCACATACAAGAGTTGGGCAAAAAAATCAAGGTATTT. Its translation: CALWEVHIQELGKKIKVF.

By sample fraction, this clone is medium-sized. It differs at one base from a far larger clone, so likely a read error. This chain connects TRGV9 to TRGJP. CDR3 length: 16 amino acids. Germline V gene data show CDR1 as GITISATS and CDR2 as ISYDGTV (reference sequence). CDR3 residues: CASWEVQELGKKIKVF. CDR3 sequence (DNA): TGTGCCTCGTGGGAGGTGCAAGAGTTGGGCAAAAAAATCAAGGTATTT.

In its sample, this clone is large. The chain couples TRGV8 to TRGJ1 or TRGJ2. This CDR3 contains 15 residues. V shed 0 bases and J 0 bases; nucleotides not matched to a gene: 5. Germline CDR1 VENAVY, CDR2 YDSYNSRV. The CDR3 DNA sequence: TGTGCCACCTGGGATAGGCCTGAGAATTATTATAAGAAACTCTTT. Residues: CATWDRPENYYKKLF.

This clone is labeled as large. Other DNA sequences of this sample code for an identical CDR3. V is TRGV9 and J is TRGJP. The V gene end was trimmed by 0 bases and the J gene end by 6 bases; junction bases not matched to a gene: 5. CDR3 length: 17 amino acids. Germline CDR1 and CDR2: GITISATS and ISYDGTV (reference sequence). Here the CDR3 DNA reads TGTGCCTTGTGGGAGGTGAAAAGAGAGTTGGGCAAAAAAATCAAGGTATTT. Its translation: CALWEVKRELGKKIKVF.

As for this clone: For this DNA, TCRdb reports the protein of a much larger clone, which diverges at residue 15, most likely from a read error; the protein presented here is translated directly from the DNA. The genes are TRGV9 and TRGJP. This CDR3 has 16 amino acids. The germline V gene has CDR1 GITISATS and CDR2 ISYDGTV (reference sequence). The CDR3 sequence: CALWEVQELGKKIKLF. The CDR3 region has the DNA TGTGCCTTGTGGGAGGTGCAAGAGTTGGGCAAAAAAATCAAGTTATTT.

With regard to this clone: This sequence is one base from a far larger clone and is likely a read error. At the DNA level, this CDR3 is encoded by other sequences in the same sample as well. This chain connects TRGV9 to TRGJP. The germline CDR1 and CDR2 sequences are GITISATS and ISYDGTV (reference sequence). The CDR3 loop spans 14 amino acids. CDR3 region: CALWQELGKKIKVF. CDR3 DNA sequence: TGTGCCTTGTGGCAAGAGCTGGGCAAAAAAATCAAGGTATTT.

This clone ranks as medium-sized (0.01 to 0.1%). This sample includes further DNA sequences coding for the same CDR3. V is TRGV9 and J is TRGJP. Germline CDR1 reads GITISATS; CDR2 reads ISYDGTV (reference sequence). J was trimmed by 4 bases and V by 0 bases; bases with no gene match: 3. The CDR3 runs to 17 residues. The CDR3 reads CALWEVSQELGKKIKVF. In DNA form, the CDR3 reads TGTGCCTTGTGGGAGGTGAGCCAAGAGTTGGGCAAAAAAATCAAGGTATTT.

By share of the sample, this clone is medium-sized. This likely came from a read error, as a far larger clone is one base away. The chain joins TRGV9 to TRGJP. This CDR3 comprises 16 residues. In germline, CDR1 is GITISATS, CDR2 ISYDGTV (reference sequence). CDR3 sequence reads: CALWEVQELDKKIKVF. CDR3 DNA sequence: TGTGCCTTGTGGGAGGTGCAAGAGTTGGACAAAAAAATCAAGGTATTT.

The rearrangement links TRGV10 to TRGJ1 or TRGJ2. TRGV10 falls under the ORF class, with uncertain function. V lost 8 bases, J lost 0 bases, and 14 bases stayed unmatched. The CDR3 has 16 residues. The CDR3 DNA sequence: TGTGCTGCGTGGACGGCCTCCTATATGAATTATTATAAGAAACTCTTT. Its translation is CAAWTASYMNYYKKLF.

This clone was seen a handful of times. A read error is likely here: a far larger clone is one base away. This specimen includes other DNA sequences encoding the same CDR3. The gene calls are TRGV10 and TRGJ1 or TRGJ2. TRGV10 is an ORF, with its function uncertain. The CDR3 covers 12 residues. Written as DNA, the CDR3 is TGTGCTGCGTGGGATTATACCTGTAAGAAGCTCTTT. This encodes CAAWDYTCKKLF.

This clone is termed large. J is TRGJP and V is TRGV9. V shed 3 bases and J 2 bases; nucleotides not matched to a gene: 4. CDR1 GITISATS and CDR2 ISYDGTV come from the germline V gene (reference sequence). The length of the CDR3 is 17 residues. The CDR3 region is CALWEIRQELGKKIKVF. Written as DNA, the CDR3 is TGTGCCTTGTGGGAGATCCGGCAAGAGTTGGGCAAAAAAATCAAGGTATTT.

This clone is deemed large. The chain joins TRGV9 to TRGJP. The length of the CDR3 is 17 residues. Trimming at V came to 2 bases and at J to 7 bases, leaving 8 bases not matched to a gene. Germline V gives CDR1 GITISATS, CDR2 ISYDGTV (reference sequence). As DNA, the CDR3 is TGTGCCTTGTGGGAGGCCCCCCGGGAGTTGGGCAAAAAAATCAAGGTATTT. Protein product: CALWEAPRELGKKIKVF.

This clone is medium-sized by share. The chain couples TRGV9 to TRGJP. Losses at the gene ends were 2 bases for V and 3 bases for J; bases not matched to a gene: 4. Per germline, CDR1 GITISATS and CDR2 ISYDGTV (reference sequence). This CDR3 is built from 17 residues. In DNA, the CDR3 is TGTGCCTTGTGGGAGGGCCCGCAAGAGTTGGGCAAAAAAATCAAGGTATTT. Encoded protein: CALWEGPQELGKKIKVF.

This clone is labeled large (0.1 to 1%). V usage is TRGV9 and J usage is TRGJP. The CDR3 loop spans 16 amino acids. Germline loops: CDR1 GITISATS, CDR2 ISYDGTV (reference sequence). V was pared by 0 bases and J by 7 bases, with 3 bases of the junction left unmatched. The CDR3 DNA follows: TGTGCCTTGTGGGAGGTGAATGAGTTGGGCAAAAAAATCAAGGTATTT. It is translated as CALWEVNELGKKIKVF.

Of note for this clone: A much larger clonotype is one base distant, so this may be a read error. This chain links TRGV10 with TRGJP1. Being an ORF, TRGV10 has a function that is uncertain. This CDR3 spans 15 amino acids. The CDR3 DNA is TGTGCTGCGTGGGATCCCTATACCACTGGTCGGTTCAAGATATTT. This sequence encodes CAAWDPYTTGRFKIF.

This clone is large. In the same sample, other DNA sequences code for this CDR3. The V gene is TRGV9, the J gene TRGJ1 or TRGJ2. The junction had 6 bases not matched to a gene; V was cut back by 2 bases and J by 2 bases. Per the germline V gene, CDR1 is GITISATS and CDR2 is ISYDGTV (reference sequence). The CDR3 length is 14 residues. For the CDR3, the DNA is TGTGCCTTGTGGGAGGGACCCCATTATTATAAGAAACTCTTT. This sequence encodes CALWEGPHYYKKLF.

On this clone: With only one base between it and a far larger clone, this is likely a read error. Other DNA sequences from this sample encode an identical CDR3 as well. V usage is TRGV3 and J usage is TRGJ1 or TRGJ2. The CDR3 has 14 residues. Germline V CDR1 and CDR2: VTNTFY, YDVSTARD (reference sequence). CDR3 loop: CATWDYSNYYKKLF. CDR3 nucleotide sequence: TGTGCAACCTGGGATTACTCGAATTATTATAAGAAACTCTTT.